These T cell receptor beta chains were read from a single sample in a study of human T cells and chemical hapten exposure. TCRdb re-analysed the RACE reads in MiXCR, keeping a single row per CDR3 protein. The sample has over 40,000 distinct CDR3 sequences, about 3% seen once; the top ten hold approximately 6.7%. This specimen consisted of whole blood, obtained in connection with sensitization to the hapten diphenylcyclopropenone (DPC). All receptors derive from a man aged 40-55 years with alopecia areata. Some clones in this sample may be carry-over from other donors' samples. Both conserved end residues are part of each CDR3. A D gene is named only where the DNA matches it firmly. Where a row states a size, it is once, few, many or the class of an expanded clone; other rows omit it.

>few|TRBV28|TRBD1|TRBJ1-5
TGTGCCAGCAGTTTAGATTTTACAGGGGGCAGGGGGATACCTTCTTCGGGAAAGCCCCAGCATTTT
CASSLDFTGGRGIPSSGKPQHF
>few|TRBV30|.|TRBJ2-2
TGTGCCTGGAGGGGCTTCGCGAACACCGGGGAGCTGTTTTTT
CAWRGFANTGELFF
>many|TRBV3-1|TRBD2|TRBJ2-5
TGTGCCAGCAGCCAAGATACGGGGACTAGCGGGAGGGCTCTACAAGAGACCCAGTACTTC
CASSQDTGTSGRALQETQYF
>few|TRBV20-1|TRBD1|TRBJ1-2
TGCAGTGCTAGAGACTACAGGGGGAGGGATGGCTACACCTTC
CSARDYRGRDGYTF
>few|TRBV12-3/TRBV12-4|.|TRBJ1-1
TGTGCCAGCAGTTATTACAGGGCAAAGAACACTGAAGCTTTCTTT
CASSYYRAKNTEAFF
>.|TRBV20-1|TRBD2|TRBJ2-5
TGCAGTGCTAGAACCATCCTAGAAATAGCGGGAGGAAAAGAGACCCAGTACTTC
CSARTILEIAGGKETQYF
>many|TRBV29-1|.|TRBJ1-2
TGCAGCGTTGTTGCCGGCTACACCTTC
CSVVAGYTF
>many|TRBV6-5|TRBD1|TRBJ1-1
TGTGCCAGCAGCACGGGACAGGTCTGGACTGAAGCTTTCTTT
CASSTGQVWTEAFF
>many|TRBV20-1|.|TRBJ1-2
TGCAGTGCTAGAGAGGACAGCGGTGGCTACACCTTC
CSAREDSGGYTF
>many|TRBV18|.|TRBJ2-3
TGTGCCAGCTCACAGTTTCTGGGAACAGATACGCAGTATTTT
CASSQFLGTDTQYF
>many|TRBV6-2/TRBV6-3|.|TRBJ1-5
TGTGCCAGCAAAGAGGGTATCAGCAATCAGCCCCAGCATTTT
CASKEGISNQPQHF
>many|TRBV7-6|.|TRBJ2-3
TGTGCCAGCAGCTCCAGCGTGGATACGCAGTATTTT
CASSSSVDTQYF
>many|TRBV27|.|TRBJ2-5
TGTGCCAGCAGTTTAGAGACCCAGTACTTC
CASSLETQYF
>many|TRBV28|TRBD1|TRBJ2-2
TGTGCCAGCAGTTTACGGGTCCGGACAGGGACGAACACCGGGGAGCTGTTTTTT
CASSLRVRTGTNTGELFF
>many|TRBV20-1|TRBD2|TRBJ2-2
TGCAGTGCTAGAGATACGGCTAGCGGGAGCTCGAACACCGGGGAGCTGTTTTTT
CSARDTASGSSNTGELFF